This T cell receptor beta chain was obtained from a study of glioma-infiltrating T cells after dendritic cell vaccination. Study-wide context: Autologous tumor lysate was loaded overnight onto monocyte-derived dendritic cells grown approximately seven days with IL-4 and GM-CSF. General study results and limits: Complete blood and tumor specimen sets were limited to few patients.

Concerning this clone: Its antigen is unknown.

Using immunoSEQ multiplex PCR, the repertoire was profiled, and TCRdb retains in-frame clones only, with some absent. This sample carries fewer than 90,000 clones, under 85% of them seen once, and the ten largest clones take under 7%. Time point specified: after dendritic cell vaccination, including at tumor progression/relapse. The CDR3 has 14 residues. Per the germline V gene, CDR1 is GTSNPN and CDR2 is SVGIG (reference sequence). The V end was cut by 3 bases, the J end by 4 bases, with 15 bases between. The receptor was isolated from a human donor with glioblastoma. The sequenced sample was blood, obtained after dendritic cell vaccination. J is TRBJ1-2 and V is TRBV30; TRBD1 is a possible D gene (5 bases). CDR3 in DNA: TGTGCCTGGAGGGGTCGGGGGGTTTCCTATGGCTACACCTTC. It specifies CAWRGRGVSYGYTF.